A selection of T cell receptor beta chains follows, all from one sample in a study of T cell changes during pregnancy in multiple sclerosis. Assay used: immunoSEQ multiplex PCR; TCRdb lists only in-frame clones, some missing. Altogether around 40,000 clones are present, roughly 91% being singletons, with the ten largest covering 5% to 6.5%. Sequenced material: CD8+ T cells from peripheral blood mononuclear cells, taken in the second trimester of pregnancy. The receptors derive from a female donor with multiple sclerosis, enrolled in a pregnancy study. Both conserved end residues are part of each CDR3. D genes are given only for firm matches. Clone size appears in some rows only: once, few, many, or a class for an expanded clone.

V	size	J	D	CDR3	DNA
TRBV27	NA	TRBJ1-2	NA	CASSLRDASLHGYTF	TGTGCCAGCAGTCTGCGGGACGCATCCTTACATGGCTACACCTTC
TRBV7-6	NA	TRBJ2-1	NA	CASTHLEGANEQFF	TGTGCCAGCACCCACTTGGAGGGTGCGAATGAGCAGTTCTTC
TRBV6-4	NA	TRBJ2-2	TRBD2	CASSEGLDNTGELFF	TGTGCCAGCAGTGAAGGACTAGATAACACCGGGGAGCTGTTTTTT
TRBV29-1	NA	TRBJ1-1	NA	CSVVRENTEAFF	TGCAGCGTTGTACGGGAGAACACTGAAGCTTTCTTT
TRBV29-1	NA	TRBJ2-2	TRBD2	CSVGGGTGELFF	TGCAGCGTTGGGGGGGGCACCGGGGAGCTGTTTTTT
TRBV6-5	NA	TRBJ2-1	NA	CASSSRSYNEQFF	TGTGCCAGCAGTTCCAGATCGTATAATGAGCAGTTCTTC
TRBV19	NA	TRBJ1-2	TRBD1	CASSAGTGVWYGYTF	TGTGCCAGTAGTGCAGGGACAGGCGTCTGGTACGGCTACACCTTC
TRBV28	NA	TRBJ2-7	TRBD2	CATSTGLAGVVYEQYF	TGTGCCACCTCGACGGGGCTAGCGGGAGTAGTCTACGAGCAGTACTTC
TRBV5-5	once	TRBJ1-5	TRBD1	CASSSEGTGNQPQHF	TGTGCCAGCAGCTCGGAGGGGACAGGCAATCAGCCCCAGCATTTT
TRBV7-9	NA	TRBJ2-7	TRBD1	CASSLHRGLISYEQYF	TGTGCCAGCAGCTTACACAGGGGGTTAATCTCCTACGAGCAGTACTTC
TRBV9	NA	TRBJ1-2	NA	CASGLNYGYTF	TGTGCCAGCGGCCTTAACTATGGCTACACCTTC
TRBV27	NA	TRBJ1-1	TRBD1	CASSQLGTGNTEAFF	TGTGCCAGCAGCCAGCTAGGGACAGGGAACACTGAAGCTTTCTTT
TRBV5-4	once	TRBJ2-7	NA	CASSPFQGHPINSYEQYF	TGTGCCAGCAGCCCGTTTCAGGGTCATCCTATAAACTCCTACGAGCAGTACTTC
TRBV14	few	TRBJ1-2	TRBD1	CASSQVDRGYGYTF	TGTGCCAGCAGCCAAGTGGACAGGGGCTATGGCTACACCTTC
TRBV5-4	NA	TRBJ2-7	TRBD2	CASSLGLAGDSYEQYF	TGTGCCAGCAGCTTGGGTCTAGCGGGAGACTCCTACGAGCAGTACTTC
TRBV9	NA	TRBJ2-1	NA	CASTPGGVTGNEQFF	TGTGCCAGCACCCCCGGGGGAGTCACCGGGAATGAGCAGTTCTTC
TRBV29-1	NA	TRBJ1-4	TRBD1	CSVKPGGHLFF	TGCAGCGTGAAACCAGGGGGGCACTTGTTTTTT
TRBV21-1	NA	TRBJ2-3	NA	CASSTSLRDRATDTQYF	TGTGCCAGCAGCACTTCCCTCCGGGACAGGGCCACAGATACGCAGTATTTT
TRBV27	NA	TRBJ2-7	NA	CASSLQGFRKDYEQYF	TGTGCCAGCAGTTTACAGGGTTTTAGGAAAGACTACGAGCAGTACTTC